The 27 T cell receptor beta chains below all came from one sample that was sequenced in a study of siplizumab effects on memory and regulatory T cells. Sequenced by immunoSEQ multiplex PCR; TCRdb stores in-frame clones only, minus some. The sample records tens of thousands of clones, nearly 98% being singletons. The sequenced sample consisted of naive CD4+ T cells sorted from blood. The receptors derive from a human donor in good health.

A single count supports this clone. The chain joins TRBV5-1 to TRBJ1-3, with 11 bases lining up with TRBD1. Trimming removed 4 bases from V and 3 bases from J; junction bases left unmatched: 3. Germline lookup yields CDR1 SGHRS and CDR2 YFSETQ. CDR3 size: 15 residues. CDR3 DNA sequence: TGCGCCAGCAGCCTGGGACAGGGGGATGGAAACACCATATATTTT. This sequence encodes CASSLGQGDGNTIYF. The full variable domain, rest sourced from reference TRBV5-1 and TRBJ1-3, is KAGVTQTPRYLIKTRGQQVTLSCSPISGHRSVSWYQQTPGQGLQFLFEYFSETQRNKGNFPGRFSGRQFSNSRSEMNVSTLELGDSALYLCASSLGQGDGNTIYFGEGSWLTVV.

V and J are TRBV9 and TRBJ1-2, with a tentative D call TRBD1 (5 bases). The germline V gene encodes CDR1 SGDLS and CDR2 YYNGEE. The CDR3 sequence is 15 residues long. Between the trimmed V and J ends, which lost 3 bases and 4 bases, there was a span of 16 bases. CDR3 DNA sequence: TGTGCCAGCAGCGGAATGGGACCGTGGGGCTATGGCTACACCTTC. It encodes CASSGMGPWGYGYTF.

The V and J genes are TRBV6-1 and TRBJ1-5; D perhaps matches TRBD1 (6 bases). Germline V lookup: CDR1 MNHNS, CDR2 SASEGT. CDR3 length: 14 amino acids. Trimming removed 11 bases from V and 4 bases from J, with 18 bases in between. CDR3: CAVTGTAMNQPQHF. Written as DNA, the CDR3 is TGTGCCGTTACAGGGACGGCTATGAATCAGCCCCAGCATTTT.

The J gene is TRBJ2-7, the V gene TRBV28; D unclear. Germline V gene data show CDR1 as MDHEN and CDR2 as SYDVKM. Trimming left V 1 base short and J 2 bases short, with 15 bases between. The CDR3 totals 16 residues. The CDR3 reads CASSLSLAGLTYEQYF. For the CDR3, the DNA is TGTGCCAGCAGTTTATCCCTTGCCGGGCTGACCTACGAGCAGTACTTC. The whole variable domain, remainder taken from reference TRBV28 and TRBJ2-7, is DVKVTQSSRYLVKRTGEKVFLECVQDMDHENMFWYRQDPGLGLRLIYFSYDVKMKEKGDIPEGYSVSREKKERFSLILESASTNQTSMYLCASSLSLAGLTYEQYFGPGTRLTVT.

This clone was seen just once. The rearrangement joins TRBV5-4 to TRBJ1-1, with D possibly matching TRBD1 (5 bases). Trimming shortened V by 0 bases and J by 1 base, and 10 bases separated the two germline ends. Per the germline V gene, CDR1 is SGHNT and CDR2 is YYREEE (reference sequence). This CDR3 region has 15 residues. CDR3 amino acids: CASSLGTGTNTEAFF. The CDR3 DNA reads as TGTGCCAGCAGCTTGGGGACCGGGACGAACACTGAAGCTTTCTTT.

This clone was found once. The chain couples TRBV6-1 to TRBJ2-6; D unresolved. There are 14 residues in the CDR3. Trimming removed 6 bases at V and 1 base at J, with 7 bases between. Germline V gene lookup returns CDR1 MNHNS and CDR2 SASEGT. The CDR3 region has the DNA TGTGCCAGCAGGTCTGTTTCTGGGGCCAACGTCCTGACTTTC. Its translation is CASRSVSGANVLTF.

The rearrangement joins TRBV15 to TRBJ2-5; maybe TRBD2 (6 bases). The germline V gene encodes CDR1 LNHNV and CDR2 YYDKDF (reference sequence). V was shortened by 5 bases and J by 3 bases, with 19 bases between the two germline ends. The CDR3 totals 16 residues. DNA for the CDR3: TGTGCCACCAGCGCCGTCCCACAGCGGGCTGAAGAGACCCAGTACTTC. Protein product: CATSAVPQRAEETQYF.

This sequence joins TRBV4-1 and TRBJ1-5; D possibly corresponds to TRBD1 (5 bases). CDR3 size: 16 residues. V was clipped by 0 bases and J by 8 bases, with 17 bases between them. The germline gives CDR1 MGHRA, CDR2 YSYEKL. The CDR3 nucleotides read TGCGCCAGCAGCCAAGAGACAGCCATATGGGGGGAGCCCCAGCATTTT. Its translation: CASSQETAIWGEPQHF.

This clone came up once. The J gene is TRBJ2-1, the V gene TRBV7-8; no reliable D call. The V end lost 3 bases, the J end lost 0 bases, and 9 bases lay between the germline ends. Germline-derived CDR1 and CDR2 are SGHVS and FQNEAQ. This CDR3 is built from 15 residues. CDR3 coding DNA: TGTGCCAGCAGCTTCTATGGAAGCTCCTACAATGAGCAGTTCTTC. This translates into CASSFYGSSYNEQFF. Based on the CDR3 plus reference TRBV7-8 and TRBJ2-1, the full variable domain is GAGVSQSPRYKVAKRGQDVALRCDPISGHVSLFWYQQALGQGPEFLTYFQNEAQLDKSGLPSDRFFAERPEGSVSTLKIQRTQQEDSAVYLCASSFYGSSYNEQFFGPGTRLTVL.

The table lists this clone with a count of one. DNA for the CDR3: TGTGCCAGCTCACTGGGTTTGTCTGGCACTGAAGCTTTCTTT. Protein: CASSLGLSGTEAFF. The chain joins TRBV18 to TRBJ1-1; D remains unclear. The CDR3 is 14 residues long. Trimming took off 4 bases at V and 4 bases at J, with 13 bases between the two ends. Germline V CDR1 and CDR2: KGHSH, LQKENI.

This clone has only one observation. The genes are TRBV19 and TRBJ2-2; D assignment may be TRBD1 or TRBD2 (5 bases each). The V gene lost 3 bases and the J gene lost 7 bases, with 12 bases spanning the gap. The germline gives CDR1 LNHDA, CDR2 SQIVND (reference sequence). CDR3 length: 14 residues. The CDR3: CASSMLGEIGELFF. The CDR3 nucleotides read TGTGCCAGTAGTATGTTGGGGGAAATCGGGGAGCTGTTTTTT.

The rearrangement links TRBV6-1 to TRBJ1-3; D not certain. V lost 10 bases, J lost 6 bases, and 10 bases lay in between. The length of the CDR3 is 11 residues. Germline V lookup: CDR1 MNHNS, CDR2 SASEGT. DNA of the CDR3: TGTGCCACCCACCGCCAAAACACCATATATTTT. It codes for CATHRQNTIYF.

The chain recombines TRBV15 with TRBJ2-7; D call uncertain. Germline V gives CDR1 LNHNV, CDR2 YYDKDF (reference sequence). V lost 0 bases and J lost 0, with 9 bases in between. The CDR3 sequence is 15 residues long. The chain's CDR3 is CATSRETQSSYEQYF. CDR3 in DNA: TGTGCCACCAGCAGAGAGACCCAGAGCTCCTACGAGCAGTACTTC.

The chain combines TRBV27 with TRBJ1-2; possibly TRBD1 for D (6 bases). The V and J ends lost 5 bases and 4 bases respectively, with 11 bases between them. There are 13 residues in the CDR3. Germline CDR1 is MNHEY and CDR2 is SMNVEV (reference sequence). The CDR3 protein is CASSHPTGYGYTF. DNA for the CDR3: TGTGCCAGCAGTCATCCGACAGGCTATGGCTACACCTTC.

The chain carries TRBV18 and TRBJ1-2; D uncertain. Trimming took off 0 bases at V and 0 bases at J, with 11 bases between the two ends. This CDR3 has 16 amino acids. The germline CDR1 and CDR2 sequences are KGHSH and LQKENI. For the CDR3, the DNA is TGTGCCAGCTCACCACCTTCCGGATTAGCTAACTATGGCTACACCTTC. Encoded protein: CASSPPSGLANYGYTF.

The V and J genes are TRBV2 and TRBJ2-1; TRBD2 matches at 8 bases. Germline V gene lookup returns CDR1 SNHLY and CDR2 FYNNEI. This CDR3 region has 10 residues. With 7 bases clipped from V and 15 bases from J, the junction kept 5 bases outside the gene matches. CDR3 sequence: CASKTSEGFF. In DNA form, the CDR3 reads TGTGCCAGCAAGACTAGCGAGGGGTTCTTC.

This chain connects TRBV18 to TRBJ1-1; 7 positions match TRBD1. This CDR3 contains 13 residues. With V trimmed by 5 bases and J by 7 bases, 7 bases remained unmatched. Germline V gives CDR1 KGHSH, CDR2 LQKENI. DNA for the CDR3: TGTGCCAGCTCATCGGGACAGACCCTTGAAGCTTTCTTT. Residues: CASSSGQTLEAFF.

The J gene is TRBJ2-3, the V gene TRBV5-4, with 10 nucleotides matching TRBD1. With 0 bases clipped from V and 4 bases from J, the junction kept 2 bases outside the gene matches. CDR3 size: 15 residues. Germline V gene lookup returns CDR1 SGHNT and CDR2 YYREEE (reference sequence). As DNA, the CDR3 is TGTGCCAGCAGCTTGGTGGGACAGGGGCCAGATACGCAGTATTTT. Its protein product is CASSLVGQGPDTQYF.

The chain employs TRBV19 and TRBJ2-4, with D possibly being TRBD1 (6 bases). In germline, CDR1 is LNHDA, CDR2 SQIVND (reference sequence). CDR3 length equals 14 residues. The germline V and J ends were trimmed by 6 bases and 3 bases, with 12 bases remaining between them. The DNA of the CDR3 is TGTGCCAGTAGCCGCCAGGGGTACAAAAACATTCAGTACTTC. The encoded protein is CASSRQGYKNIQYF.

This chain connects TRBV30 to TRBJ2-1; the D is unclear. V lost 2 bases, J lost 8 bases, and 10 bases lay in between. In germline, CDR1 is GTSNPN, CDR2 SVGIG (reference sequence). This CDR3 spans 12 amino acids. DNA for the CDR3: TGTGCCTGGAGTCCTACAGATGATGAGCAGTTCTTC. This sequence encodes CAWSPTDDEQFF.

The gene calls are TRBV20-1 and TRBJ2-5; D ambiguous. Germline V gene sequence: CDR1 DFQATT, CDR2 SNEGSKA (reference sequence). CDR3 length: 11 residues. V was cut by 3 bases and J by 3 bases, with 5 bases left in between. CDR3 in amino acids: CSASLKETQYF. As DNA, the CDR3 is TGCAGTGCTAGCCTTAAAGAGACCCAGTACTTC.

The genes are TRBV11-2 and TRBJ2-1; 14 nucleotides match TRBD2. CDR3 length: 17 amino acids. Germline V gene lookup returns CDR1 SGHAT and CDR2 FQNNGV. Trimming took 0 bases from V and 8 from J; bases not matched to a gene: 6. This chain's CDR3 is CASSLDGTSGRGDEQFF. The CDR3 region has the DNA TGTGCCAGCAGCTTAGACGGGACTAGCGGGAGAGGGGATGAGCAGTTCTTC.

The chain joins TRBV7-9 to TRBJ1-1; D call uncertain. V was trimmed by 5 bases and J by 4 bases, leaving 8 bases between them. The germline CDR1 and CDR2 sequences are SEHNR and FQNEAQ (reference sequence). The CDR3 totals 12 residues. The CDR3 bases are TGTGCCAGCAGCCTCCAACTCACTGAAGCTTTCTTT. Its protein product is CASSLQLTEAFF.

V is TRBV7-2 and J is TRBJ1-2; maybe TRBD1 (5 bases). The CDR3 sequence is 14 residues long. Deletions cut 2 bases from V and 7 bases from J, with 14 bases between. Per the germline V gene, CDR1 is SGHTA and CDR2 is FQGNSA. In DNA, the CDR3 is TGTGCCAGCAGCTTACGGCAGGGCTCGGGTGGCTACACCTTC. This encodes CASSLRQGSGGYTF.

The V gene is TRBV5-1, the J gene TRBJ1-3; D uncertain. Germline V CDR1 and CDR2: SGHRS, YFSETQ. Trimming removed 1 base from V and 0 bases from J, with 5 bases in between. This CDR3 has 14 amino acids. The chain's CDR3 is CASSLTGSGNTIYF. CDR3 nucleotides: TGCGCCAGCAGCTTGACCGGCTCTGGAAACACCATATATTTT.

This clone was seen a single time. The gene calls are TRBV30 and TRBJ2-2, with 10 positions matching TRBD2. This CDR3 is 18 amino acids long. The germline gives CDR1 GTSNPN, CDR2 SVGIG (reference sequence). J was trimmed by 3 bases and V by 4 bases; bases with no gene match: 14. CDR3 sequence: CAWKTGLASSWDTGELFF. DNA of the CDR3: TGTGCCTGGAAAACGGGACTAGCGTCCTCATGGGACACCGGGGAGCTGTTTTTT.

V is TRBV29-1 and J is TRBJ2-2; D possibly matches TRBD1 or TRBD2 (5 bases each). Trimming took off 7 bases at V and 8 bases at J, with 23 bases between the two ends. Germline V lookup: CDR1 SQVTM, CDR2 ANQGSEA. The CDR3 consists of 15 residues. The CDR3 spells CSARGTEGSKGELFF. The CDR3, as DNA: TGCAGCGCTCGAGGCACCGAGGGGAGTAAGGGGGAGCTGTTTTTT.